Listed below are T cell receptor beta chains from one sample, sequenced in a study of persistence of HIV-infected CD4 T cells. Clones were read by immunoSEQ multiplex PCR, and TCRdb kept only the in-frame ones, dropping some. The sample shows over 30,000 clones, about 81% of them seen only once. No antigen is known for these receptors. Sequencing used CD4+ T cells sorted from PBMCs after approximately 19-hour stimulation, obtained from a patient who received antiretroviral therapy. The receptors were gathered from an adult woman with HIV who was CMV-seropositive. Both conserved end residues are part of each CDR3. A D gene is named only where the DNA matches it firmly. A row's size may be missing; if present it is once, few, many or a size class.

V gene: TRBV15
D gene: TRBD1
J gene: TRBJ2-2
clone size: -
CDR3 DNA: TGTGCCACTATGAACCCCGGACAGGGGGCGACCGGGGAGCTGTTTTTT
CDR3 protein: CATMNPGQGATGELFF

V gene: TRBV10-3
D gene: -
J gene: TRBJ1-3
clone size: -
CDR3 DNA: TGTGCCATCAGTGAGTCGAATGCTGGAAACACCATATATTTT
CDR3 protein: CAISESNAGNTIYF

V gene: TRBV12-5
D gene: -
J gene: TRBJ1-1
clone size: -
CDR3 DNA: TGTGCTAGTGGTTTGGTACTCCACAGGGTGAACACTGAAGCTTTCTTT
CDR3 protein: CASGLVLHRVNTEAFF

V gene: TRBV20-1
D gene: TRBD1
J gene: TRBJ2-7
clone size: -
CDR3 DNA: TGCAGTGCTAGTATGGACAGGGGGCGATACGAGCAGTACTTC
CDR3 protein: CSASMDRGRYEQYF

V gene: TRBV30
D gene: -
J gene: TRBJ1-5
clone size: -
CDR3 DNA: TGTGCCTGGAGTGTAAGGGAAGCGAGAGGCAATCAGCCCCAGCATTTT
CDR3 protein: CAWSVREARGNQPQHF

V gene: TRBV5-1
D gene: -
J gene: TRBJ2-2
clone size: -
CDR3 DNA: TGCGCCAGCAGCTACGAGCTCAGGGGTACCGGGGAGCTGTTTTTT
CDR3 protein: CASSYELRGTGELFF

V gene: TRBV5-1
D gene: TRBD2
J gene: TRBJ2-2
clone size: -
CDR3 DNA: TGCGCCAGCAGCGCGGGACTAGCGAACACCGGGGAGCTGTTTTTT
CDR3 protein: CASSAGLANTGELFF

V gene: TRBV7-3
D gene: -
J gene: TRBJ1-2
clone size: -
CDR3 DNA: TGTGCCAGCAGCCCGATCCTTCTCCTGGGCCTCTATGGCTACACCTTC
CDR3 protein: CASSPILLLGLYGYTF

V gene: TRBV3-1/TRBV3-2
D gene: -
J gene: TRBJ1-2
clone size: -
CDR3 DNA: TGTGCCAGCAGCCAACGAATTTCGGGGGCGAGCTATGGCTACACCTTC
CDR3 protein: CASSQRISGASYGYTF

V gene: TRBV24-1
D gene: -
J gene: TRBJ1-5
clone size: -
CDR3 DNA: TGTGCCACGGGGGGGAATACCCACTTTCAGCCCCAGCATTTT
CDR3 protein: CATGGNTHFQPQHF

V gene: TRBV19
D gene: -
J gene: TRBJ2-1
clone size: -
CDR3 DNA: TGTGCCAGTAGTATAGTGGGGATCAGGGAAAACAATGAGCAGTTCTTC
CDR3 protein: CASSIVGIRENNEQFF

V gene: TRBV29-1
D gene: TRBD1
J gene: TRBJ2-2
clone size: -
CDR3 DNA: TGCAGCGTTAAAGACAGGGTGGGGACCGGGGAGCTGTTTTTT
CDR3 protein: CSVKDRVGTGELFF

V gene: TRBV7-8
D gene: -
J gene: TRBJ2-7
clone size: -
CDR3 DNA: TGTGCCAGCAGCTTATACGCCGGTAACTACGAGCAGTACTTC
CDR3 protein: CASSLYAGNYEQYF

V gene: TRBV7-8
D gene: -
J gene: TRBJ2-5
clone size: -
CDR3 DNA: TGTGCCAGCAGCCCGAGGGTCTGGGAGTACCAAGAGACCCAGTACTTC
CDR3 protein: CASSPRVWEYQETQYF

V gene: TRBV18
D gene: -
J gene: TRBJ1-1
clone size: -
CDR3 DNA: TGTGCCAGCTCACCACGCAGGGAAAACACTGAAGCTTTCTTT
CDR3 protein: CASSPRRENTEAFF

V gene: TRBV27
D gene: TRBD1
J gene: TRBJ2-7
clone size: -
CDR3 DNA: TGTGCCAGCAGTTCACAGGGGGCGAACGAGCAGTACTTC
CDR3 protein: CASSSQGANEQYF

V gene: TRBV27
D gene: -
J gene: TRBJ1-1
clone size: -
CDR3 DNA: TGTGCCAGCAGTTTATACGGGCAGGGGCGGGGTGAAGCTTTCTTT
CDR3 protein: CASSLYGQGRGEAFF

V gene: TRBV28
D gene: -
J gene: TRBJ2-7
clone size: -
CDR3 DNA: TGTGCCACCATCCCCGGGGGCGGCGGCTACGAGCAGTACTTC
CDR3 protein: CATIPGGGGYEQYF

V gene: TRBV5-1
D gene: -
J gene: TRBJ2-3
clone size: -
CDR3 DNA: TGCGCCAGCAGCCAGTCTCCCGAGGCAACTAGGAGGCAGTATTTT
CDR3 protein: CASSQSPEATRRQYF

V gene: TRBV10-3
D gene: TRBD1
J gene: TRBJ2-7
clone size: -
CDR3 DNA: TGTGCCATCAGTGAGCCCCCCGGGACAGTGAACGCCTACGAGCAGTACTTC
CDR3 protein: CAISEPPGTVNAYEQYF

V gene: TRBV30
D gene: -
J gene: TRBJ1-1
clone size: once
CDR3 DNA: TGTGCCTGGAAAGGTTTTACGACGGTGAACACTGAAGCTTTCTTT
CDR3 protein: CAWKGFTTVNTEAFF

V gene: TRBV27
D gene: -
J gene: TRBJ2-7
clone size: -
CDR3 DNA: TGTGCCAGCAGCGAGTACAGGGAGGGGTACGAGCAGTACTTC
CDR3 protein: CASSEYREGYEQYF

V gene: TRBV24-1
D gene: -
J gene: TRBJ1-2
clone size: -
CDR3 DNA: TGTGCCACCAGCGCGGTGAAAAGTCCCTATGGCTACACCTTC
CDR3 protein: CATSAVKSPYGYTF

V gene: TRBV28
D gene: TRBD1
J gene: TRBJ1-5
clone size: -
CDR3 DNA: TGTGCCAGCAGTTCGCTGGGGGGGACAGGCAATCAGCCCCAGCATTTT
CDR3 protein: CASSSLGGTGNQPQHF

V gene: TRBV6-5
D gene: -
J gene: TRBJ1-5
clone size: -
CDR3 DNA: TGTGCCAGCAGTTCGGAGCAACTCAATCAGCCCCAGCATTTT
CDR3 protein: CASSSEQLNQPQHF

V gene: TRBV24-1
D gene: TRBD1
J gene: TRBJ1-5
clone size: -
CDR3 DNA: TGTGCCACCAGTGATTCCGGGACAGGGGCGAGCAATCAGCCCCAGCATTTT
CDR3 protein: CATSDSGTGASNQPQHF

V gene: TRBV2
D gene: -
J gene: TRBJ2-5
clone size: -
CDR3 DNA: TGTGCCAGCAGTGACCCGGGCTATAGACGGGAGACCCAGTACTTC
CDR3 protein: CASSDPGYRRETQYF

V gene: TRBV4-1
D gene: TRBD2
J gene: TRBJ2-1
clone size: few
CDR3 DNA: TGCGCCAGCAGCAAGACTAGCGGGAGCTCCTACAATGAGCAGTTCTTC
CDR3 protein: CASSKTSGSSYNEQFF

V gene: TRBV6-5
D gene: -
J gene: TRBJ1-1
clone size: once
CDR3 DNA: TGTGCCAGCAAGCGAGGAGAGGAAGCTTTCTTT
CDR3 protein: CASKRGEEAFF

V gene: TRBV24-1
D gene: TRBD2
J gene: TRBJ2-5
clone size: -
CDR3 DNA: TGTGCCACCGGCTTTTCCGGGACTAGCGGGGAAGAGACCCAGTACTTC
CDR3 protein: CATGFSGTSGEETQYF

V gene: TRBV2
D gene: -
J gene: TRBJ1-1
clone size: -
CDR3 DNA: TGTGCCAGCAGCTTACAGGGCCCCGAAGCTTTCTTT
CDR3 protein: CASSLQGPEAFF

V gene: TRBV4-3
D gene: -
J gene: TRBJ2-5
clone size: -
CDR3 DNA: TGCGCCAGCAGCCAAGTATGCGGGTACAAGGATTCCCAAGAGACCCAGTACTTC
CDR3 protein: CASSQVCGYKDSQETQYF

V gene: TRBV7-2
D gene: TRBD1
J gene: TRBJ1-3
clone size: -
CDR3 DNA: TGTGCCAGCAGCCCTAGACGACAGGGAAGTGGAAACACCATATATTTT
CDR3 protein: CASSPRRQGSGNTIYF

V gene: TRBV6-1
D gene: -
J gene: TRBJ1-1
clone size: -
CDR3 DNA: TGTGCCAGCAGTGACAAGAATCGGGACACTGAAGCTTTCTTT
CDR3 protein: CASSDKNRDTEAFF

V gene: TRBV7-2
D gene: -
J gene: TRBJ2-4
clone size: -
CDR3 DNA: TGTGCCAGCAGCTTAGGACTGAATCGGAACATTCAGTACTTC
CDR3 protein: CASSLGLNRNIQYF

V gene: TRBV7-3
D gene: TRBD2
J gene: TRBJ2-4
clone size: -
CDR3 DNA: TGTGCCAGCAGCCCCCGGGAGGGGAGGAACATTCAGTACTTC
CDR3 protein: CASSPREGRNIQYF

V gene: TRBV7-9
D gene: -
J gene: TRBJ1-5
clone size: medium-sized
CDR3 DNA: TGTGCCAGCAGCTTAGGACAGGCCTTGTGGCAGCCCCAGCATTTT
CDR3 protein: CASSLGQALWQPQHF

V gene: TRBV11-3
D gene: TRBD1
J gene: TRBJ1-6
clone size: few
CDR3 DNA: TGTGCCAGCTCCGGGTGGGCAGGGGGCGGTTCACCCCTCCACTTT
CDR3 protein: CASSGWAGGGSPLHF

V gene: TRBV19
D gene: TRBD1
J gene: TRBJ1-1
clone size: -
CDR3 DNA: TGTGCCACCATATGGGGGCAGGGGGCGCGGAGCACTGAAGCTTTCTTT
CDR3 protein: CATIWGQGARSTEAFF

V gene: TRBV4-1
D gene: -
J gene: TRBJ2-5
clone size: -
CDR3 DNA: TGCGCCAGCAGCCAAGGTTTATTTCAGGGGTCAGAGACCCAGTACTTC
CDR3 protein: CASSQGLFQGSETQYF

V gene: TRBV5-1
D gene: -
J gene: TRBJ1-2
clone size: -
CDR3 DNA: TGCGCCAGCAGCTTGGCCCAGGGGCCTGGCTACACCTTC
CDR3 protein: CASSLAQGPGYTF

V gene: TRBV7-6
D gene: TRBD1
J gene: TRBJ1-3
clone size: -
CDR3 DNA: TGTGCCAGCAGCCAAACCCAGGGGGCCAACACCATATATTTT
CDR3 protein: CASSQTQGANTIYF

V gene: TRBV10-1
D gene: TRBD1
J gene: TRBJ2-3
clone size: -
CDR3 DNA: TGCGCCAGCAGTGGGACCGGGACAGGGGTAGATACGCAGTATTTT
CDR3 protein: CASSGTGTGVDTQYF

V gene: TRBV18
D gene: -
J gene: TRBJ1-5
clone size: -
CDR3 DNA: TGTGCCAGCTCATCTCGGCAGGGGCGGAATCAGCCCCAGCATTTT
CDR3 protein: CASSSRQGRNQPQHF

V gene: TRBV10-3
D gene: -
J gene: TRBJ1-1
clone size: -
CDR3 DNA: TGTGCCATCAGTGACACAATAGTCGTGGGCACTGAAGCTTTCTTT
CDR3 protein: CAISDTIVVGTEAFF

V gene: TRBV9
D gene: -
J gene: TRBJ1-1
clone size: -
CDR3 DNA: TGTGCCAGCAGCGTAGAGGGCAGAAGCACTGAAGCTTTCTTT
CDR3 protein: CASSVEGRSTEAFF

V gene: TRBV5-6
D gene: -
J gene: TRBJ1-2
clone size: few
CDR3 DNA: TGTGCCAGCAGCCCGGGACTAAAAAAAGGCTACACCTTC
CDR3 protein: CASSPGLKKGYTF

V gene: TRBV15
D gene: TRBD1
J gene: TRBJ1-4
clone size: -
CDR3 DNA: TGTGCCACCAGCAGAGATAGTATGCTCGGCAGGGGGAATGAAAAACTGTTTTTT
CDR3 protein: CATSRDSMLGRGNEKLFF

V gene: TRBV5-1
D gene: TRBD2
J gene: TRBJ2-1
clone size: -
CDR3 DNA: TGCGCCAGCAGCTTGACGGCGGGAGGGCCTGGTGAGCAGTTCTTC
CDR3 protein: CASSLTAGGPGEQFF

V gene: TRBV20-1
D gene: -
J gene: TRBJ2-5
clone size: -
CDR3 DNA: TGCAGTGCTAAGGGCCAAGAGACCCAGTACTTC
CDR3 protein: CSAKGQETQYF

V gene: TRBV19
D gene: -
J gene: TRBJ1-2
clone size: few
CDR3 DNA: TGTGCCAGTAGTCCCCTACCGACGGACACCTCCAACTATGGCTACACCTTC
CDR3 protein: CASSPLPTDTSNYGYTF

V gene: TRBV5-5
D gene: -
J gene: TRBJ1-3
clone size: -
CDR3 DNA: TGTGCCAGCAGCTTGGGACAGCTCTTAAACACCATATATTTT
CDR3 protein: CASSLGQLLNTIYF

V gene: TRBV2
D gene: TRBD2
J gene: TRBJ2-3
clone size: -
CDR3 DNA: TGTGCCACCCAACTAGCGGCCGTCACAGATACGCAGTATTTT
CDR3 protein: CATQLAAVTDTQYF